These 21 T cell receptor beta chains came from one sample sequenced in a study of CD8 T cells in Susac syndrome. The RNA input was 0.5 to 1 ug, and it was reverse transcribed with random hexamers. TCRdb processed the immunoSEQ multiplex PCR reads anew with MiXCR; each CDR3 protein has one entry. The table includes a few hundred thousand distinct CDR3 sequences, around 95% detected once. The material sequenced was CD4+ T cells from PBMCs. All receptors derive from a human donor with multiple sclerosis.

V and J are TRBV12-3 or TRBV12-4 and TRBJ2-2; 8 nucleotides agree with TRBD2. The ends lost 2 bases at V and 4 bases at J; junction bases unmatched: 6. The CDR3 has 16 amino acids. Here the CDR3 DNA reads TGTGCCAGCAGTTTACCGTTAGCGGGATCCACCGGGGAGCTGTTTTTT. Translation: CASSLPLAGSTGELFF.

The gene calls are TRBV20-1 and TRBJ2-7, with D hard to call. The CDR3 spans 11 residues. Per the germline V gene, CDR1 is DFQATT and CDR2 is SNEGSKA (reference sequence). V was pared by 3 bases and J by 5 bases, with 8 bases between. The CDR3 reads CSASQSDEQYF. The CDR3 bases are TGCAGTGCTAGTCAATCAGACGAGCAGTACTTC.

The rearrangement uses TRBV25-1 and TRBJ2-7; 7 bases agree with TRBD1. The junction had 9 bases not matched to a gene; V was cut back by 7 bases and J by 6 bases. Per the germline V gene, CDR1 is MGHDK and CDR2 is SYGVNS. The CDR3 has 13 residues. CDR3: CASNQGTVREQYF. The CDR3 DNA follows: TGTGCCAGCAATCAAGGGACAGTCCGCGAGCAGTACTTC.

The V gene is TRBV7-3, the J gene TRBJ2-4; D is perhaps TRBD1 (6 bases). Trimming stripped 1 base from V and 7 bases from J, with 8 bases between. This CDR3 contains 13 residues. Germline V CDR1 and CDR2: SGHTA, FQGTGA. The CDR3 sequence: CASSLNQGNIQYF. Written as DNA, the CDR3 is TGTGCCAGCAGCTTAAACCAGGGGAACATTCAGTACTTC.

This clonotype was recorded once. V and J are TRBV13 and TRBJ1-2; D is perhaps TRBD1 (6 bases). V gave up 5 bases and J gave up 6 bases, with 19 bases separating them. The CDR3 totals 15 residues. Germline V lookup: CDR1 PRHDT, CDR2 FYEKMQ (reference sequence). The CDR3 loop is CASSRLIQGSDGYTF. As DNA, the CDR3 is TGTGCCAGCAGCCGACTCATACAGGGAAGCGATGGCTACACCTTC.

The CDR3 DNA sequence: TGCAGTGCCTTTCACCCAATTGAAGCTTTCTTT. Its protein product is CSAFHPIEAFF. The chain recombines TRBV20-1 with TRBJ1-1; D is ambiguous. Germline V gene sequence: CDR1 DFQATT, CDR2 SNEGSKA (reference sequence). The germline V and J ends were trimmed by 6 bases and 7 bases, with 12 bases remaining between them. This CDR3 has 11 residues.

V and J are TRBV3-1 and TRBJ1-4; 9 nucleotides agree with TRBD1. J was trimmed by 8 bases and V by 4 bases; bases with no gene match: 5. CDR3 size: 14 residues. Germline-derived CDR1 and CDR2 are LGHDT and YNNKEL (reference sequence). CDR3 sequence (DNA): TGTGCCAGCAGCCGGGACAGGGCCGCCGAAAAACTGTTTTTT. As protein: CASSRDRAAEKLFF.

V is TRBV6-1 and J is TRBJ2-3; D possibly uses TRBD1 or TRBD2 (6 bases each). This CDR3 has 16 amino acids. V lost 4 bases to trimming and J lost 4 bases, with 18 bases between them. CDR1 and CDR2 from the germline V gene are MNHNS and SASEGT. The CDR3 DNA reads as TGTGCCAGCAGTGTGTCCCGGGGGCCGGGAGCAGATACGCAGTATTTT. Translated: CASSVSRGPGADTQYF.

V gene TRBV28 combines with J gene TRBJ1-2, with D unresolved. The germline V and J ends were trimmed by 9 bases and 7 bases, with 18 bases remaining between them. The germline gives CDR1 MDHEN, CDR2 SYDVKM. The CDR3 spans 13 residues. CDR3 protein: CASQEHGESGYTF. CDR3 DNA sequence: TGTGCCAGTCAGGAACATGGGGAAAGTGGCTACACCTTC.

The V and J genes are TRBV7-9 and TRBJ1-2; 7 positions match TRBD1. Germline assignment: CDR1 SEHNR and CDR2 FQNEAQ (reference sequence). Trimming cost V 5 bases and J 5 bases; bases outside gene matches: 8. CDR3 length: 14 amino acids. The CDR3 DNA reads TGTGCCAGCAGCCCCGGTCCGGGACAGTATGGCTACACCTTC. It translates to CASSPGPGQYGYTF.

The rearrangement joins TRBV30 to TRBJ1-1; D not certain. CDR1 and CDR2 from the germline V gene are GTSNPN and SVGIG (reference sequence). V lost 3 bases to trimming and J lost 2 bases, with 1 base between them. The CDR3 loop spans 10 amino acids. CDR3 loop: CAWSNTEAFF. In DNA, the CDR3 is TGTGCCTGGAGCAACACTGAAGCTTTCTTT.

The chain couples TRBV5-1 to TRBJ1-4; perhaps TRBD1 as D (5 bases). CDR3 length: 15 residues. From germline, CDR1 is SGHRS and CDR2 YFSETQ. Deletions cut 0 bases from V and 3 bases from J, with 9 bases between. CDR3 residues: CASSLAVGANEKLFF. As DNA, the CDR3 is TGCGCCAGCAGCTTGGCGGTGGGGGCTAATGAAAAACTGTTTTTT. Drawing the rest from reference TRBV5-1 and TRBJ1-4, the complete variable domain is KAGVTQTPRYLIKTRGQQVTLSCSPISGHRSVSWYQQTPGQGLQFLFEYFSETQRNKGNFPGRFSGRQFSNSRSEMNVSTLELGDSALYLCASSLAVGANEKLFFGSGTQLSVL.

The gene calls are TRBV19 and TRBJ1-5; a weak D match, TRBD1 (5 bases). The germline V and J ends were trimmed by 5 bases and 7 bases, with 12 bases remaining between them. Germline-derived CDR1 and CDR2 are LNHDA and SQIVND (reference sequence). This CDR3 spans 13 amino acids. The CDR3 DNA is TGTGCCAGTAGTGTGACAGTGGTACAGCCCCAGCATTTT. It codes for CASSVTVVQPQHF.

This rearrangement joins TRBV28 to TRBJ2-7; TRBD1 agrees at 9 bases. Germline CDR1 MDHEN, CDR2 SYDVKM. The CDR3 extends over 15 amino acids. Losses at the gene ends were 3 bases for V and 3 bases for J; bases not matched to a gene: 6. The CDR3 sequence: CASSFAGQGLYEQYF. The CDR3 DNA reads as TGTGCCAGCAGTTTCGCCGGACAGGGGCTCTACGAGCAGTACTTC.

The chain couples TRBV15 to TRBJ1-3, with D hard to call. The CDR3 is 15 residues long. Germline V lookup: CDR1 LNHNV, CDR2 YYDKDF (reference sequence). V was clipped by 2 bases and J by 4 bases, with 12 bases between them. CDR3 sequence reads: CATSRPTTRGNTIYF. DNA for the CDR3: TGTGCCACCAGCAGACCTACAACGAGGGGAAACACCATATATTTT.

The chain is built from TRBV15 and TRBJ2-3; either TRBD1 or TRBD2 may supply D (5 bases each). Germline V lookup: CDR1 LNHNV, CDR2 YYDKDF (reference sequence). There are 11 residues in the CDR3. V lost 10 bases, J lost 1 base, and 6 bases lay in between. CDR3 region: CARDGTDTQYF. The CDR3 bases are TGTGCCAGGGACGGCACAGATACGCAGTATTTT.

The chain combines TRBV6-2 or TRBV6-3 with TRBJ1-2; D possibly corresponds to TRBD1 (6 bases). V was clipped by 8 bases and J by 5 bases, with 9 bases between them. CDR3 length: 11 residues. Per the germline V gene, CDR1 is MNHEY and CDR2 is SVGEGT. The CDR3 DNA follows: TGTGCCAGCGCCAGGGGTTATGGCTACACCTTC. Residues: CASARGYGYTF.

This clonotype was observed a single time. This rearrangement joins TRBV12-3 or TRBV12-4 to TRBJ2-3; TRBD2 might be the D (7 bases). The CDR3 is 17 amino acids. Trimming stripped 4 bases from V and 0 bases from J, with 17 bases between. The CDR3, as DNA: TGTGCCAGCAGTTATCGGGGGGCTGGGACTAGCACAGATACGCAGTATTTT. It codes for CASSYRGAGTSTDTQYF.

The chain employs TRBV9 and TRBJ2-7; 7 bases are a match to TRBD2. From germline, CDR1 is SGDLS and CDR2 YYNGEE. V gave up 0 bases and J gave up 0 bases; unmatched junction bases: 12. The CDR3 covers 18 residues. CDR3 sequence: CASSVAPGLRGSSYEQYF. DNA of the CDR3: TGTGCCAGCAGCGTAGCCCCGGGGTTGCGGGGGAGCTCCTACGAGCAGTACTTC.

This rearrangement joins TRBV28 to TRBJ1-2; D is uncertain. The CDR3 has 12 residues. Trimming stripped 3 bases from V and 6 bases from J, with 8 bases between. Germline values: CDR1 MDHEN, CDR2 SYDVKM. DNA of the CDR3: TGTGCCAGCAGTTTCGGACGGAATGGCTACACCTTC. Translated: CASSFGRNGYTF.

The V call is TRBV20-1, the J call TRBJ2-1; 11 nucleotides agree with TRBD2. With V trimmed by 3 bases and J by 8 bases, 18 bases remained unmatched. The V gene's germline CDR1 is DFQATT and CDR2 SNEGSKA (reference sequence). The CDR3 is 18 residues long. The CDR3 loop reads CSASSPASGGTLTHEQFF. CDR3 nucleotides: TGCAGTGCTAGTTCGCCCGCTAGCGGGGGGACCCTAACCCATGAGCAGTTCTTC.